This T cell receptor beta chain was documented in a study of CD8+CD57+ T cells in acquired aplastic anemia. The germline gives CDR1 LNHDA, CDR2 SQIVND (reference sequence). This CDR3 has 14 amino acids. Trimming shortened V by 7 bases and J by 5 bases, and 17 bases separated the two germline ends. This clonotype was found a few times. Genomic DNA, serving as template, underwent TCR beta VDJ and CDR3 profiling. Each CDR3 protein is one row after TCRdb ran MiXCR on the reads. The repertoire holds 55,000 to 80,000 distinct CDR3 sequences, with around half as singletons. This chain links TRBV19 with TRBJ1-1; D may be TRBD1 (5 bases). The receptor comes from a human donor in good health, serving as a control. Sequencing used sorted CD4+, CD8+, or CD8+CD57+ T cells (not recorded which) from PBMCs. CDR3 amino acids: CASKAGGVETEAFF. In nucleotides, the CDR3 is TGTGCCAGTAAGGCGGGGGGGGTAGAAACTGAAGCTTTCTTT.